A single sample gave rise to the 9 T cell receptor beta chains below, sequenced in a study of T-cell reconstitution after alpha-beta-depleted transplantation in children (dated by TCRdb to about 2016). The treatment or condition label of this sample denotes: allogeneic hematopoietic cell transplantation with graft depleted of TCRalphabeta T cells and CD19 B cells. The library came from PCR. Sequencing instrument: Illumina HiSeq 2500. Molecular barcoding was employed in the preparation of TCR libraries, with unique molecular identifiers being used to normalize TCRbeta repertoire quantification. TCRdb reanalyzed the raw reads on its own, using fastp at Q25 for trimming and MiXCR for clone calling, and kept in-frame beta chains. Duplicate CDR3 protein sequences are folded into a single record with the most common DNA and genes. For this sample the table gives under 150,000 distinct CDR3 sequences, of which roughly 10% were detected only once. Approximately 25% of the sample lies in the top ten.

Sequences were derived from PBMCs, mostly from graft donor cells, sampled 180 days after TCRalphabeta/CD19-depleted stem cell transplant. Source of these receptors: a girl in the first two years of life who had a stem cell transplant for combined immunodeficiency, so the T cells may come from the graft donor.

This clonotype was seen only a few times. V is TRBV29-1 and J is TRBJ2-3; unclear D gene. Germline-derived CDR1 and CDR2 are SQVTM and ANQGSEA. The CDR3 is 13 residues long. Trimming stripped 6 bases from V and 2 bases from J, with 12 bases between. The CDR3 DNA reads as TGCAGCGTGCAACAGCTCCACACAGATACGCAGTATTTT. This encodes CSVQQLHTDTQYF.

This clonotype was seen a handful of times. V usage is TRBV29-1 and J usage is TRBJ2-1; D is perhaps TRBD2 (6 bases). The CDR3 length is 15 residues. Germline V gene sequence: CDR1 SQVTM, CDR2 ANQGSEA. Trimming shortened V by 6 bases and J by 0 bases, and 15 bases separated the two germline ends. DNA of the CDR3: TGCAGCGTCGACGGACTAAGGAGCTCCTACAATGAGCAGTTCTTC. Its protein is CSVDGLRSSYNEQFF.

This clonotype was recorded a few times. This sequence joins TRBV29-1 and TRBJ2-7; 11 bases line up with TRBD2. There are 14 residues in the CDR3. The germline V gene has CDR1 SQVTM and CDR2 ANQGSEA. J gave up 5 bases and V 5 bases, and 8 bases lay outside the gene matches. Here the CDR3 DNA reads TGCAGCGTTATCACTAGCGGGAGACTCCACGAGCAGTACTTC. This translates into CSVITSGRLHEQYF.

The CDR3 nucleotides are TGTGCCAGCAGTCTGACAGGGTTTGGGGAGCTGTTTTTT. Its protein is CASSLTGFGELFF. The chain couples TRBV27 to TRBJ2-2, with 7 bases matching TRBD1. V shed 5 bases, J shed 8 bases, and the junction held 5 bases outside the gene matches. The CDR3 totals 13 residues. In germline, CDR1 is MNHEY, CDR2 SMNVEV (reference sequence).

The V gene is TRBV5-1, the J gene TRBJ1-1; D is unresolved. CDR1 SGHRS and CDR2 YFSETQ come from the germline V gene. This CDR3 spans 13 amino acids. Trimming shortened V by 3 bases and J by 1 base, and 7 bases separated the two germline ends. The CDR3 sequence: CASSWSQNTEAFF. CDR3 nucleotides: TGCGCCAGCAGCTGGTCCCAGAACACTGAAGCTTTCTTT.

This clonotype has a handful of counts. The chain combines TRBV20-1 with TRBJ2-2; D is uncertain. This CDR3 has 13 residues. Trimming cost V 3 bases and J 5 bases, with 10 bases left between them. CDR1 and CDR2 (germline): DFQATT, SNEGSKA (reference sequence). DNA for the CDR3: TGCAGTGCTAGTGGGCGGTTGACCGGGGAGCTGTTTTTT. Its translation is CSASGRLTGELFF.

This clonotype occurred a few times. The chain is built from TRBV20-1 and TRBJ2-7; D unclear. The germline gives CDR1 DFQATT, CDR2 SNEGSKA (reference sequence). Trimming removed 1 base at V and 0 bases at J, with 13 bases between. The CDR3 extends over 15 amino acids. The CDR3 coding sequence is TGCAGTGCTAGAGCCCCCTACGTTAGCTCCTACGAGCAGTACTTC. This codes for CSARAPYVSSYEQYF.

This chain uses TRBV11-2 with TRBJ1-1; 8 bases match TRBD1. V was pared by 5 bases and J by 3 bases, with 8 bases of the junction left unmatched. The CDR3 totals 15 residues. The germline CDR1 and CDR2 sequences are SGHAT and FQNNGV. The chain's CDR3 is CASSTRQGLDTEAFF. CDR3 DNA sequence: TGTGCCAGCAGCACGCGACAGGGGTTAGACACTGAAGCTTTCTTT.

The chain recombines TRBV20-1 with TRBJ2-1; 16 bases map to TRBD2. Trimming took 6 bases from V and 0 from J; bases not matched to a gene: 11. Germline assignment: CDR1 DFQATT and CDR2 SNEGSKA (reference sequence). The CDR3 covers 19 residues. The CDR3 nucleotides are TGCAGTGCAAGGAACCCGGGACTAGCGGGGGGGATCTCCTACAATGAGCAGTTCTTC. This encodes CSARNPGLAGGISYNEQFF.